This T cell receptor (beta chain) stems from a study of cytomegalovirus exposure and HLA in healthy donors. General study points: Evidence from a later analysis indicated that most CMV-associated TCR beta chains looked HLA-restricted.

On this clone: Its target is not known.

Vbeta (60) and Jbeta (13) primers were used in the PCR. Method: immunoSEQ multiplex PCR; TCRdb's copy keeps in-frame clones and lacks some. The sample totals 100,000 to 150,000 clones. This CDR3 has 23 amino acids. V gene TRBV21-1 combines with J gene TRBJ1-4; TRBD1 reflects the table's D call only, with no check against the DNA. TRBV21-1 is a documented pseudogene. This TCR came from a man in his forties in good health and CMV-seronegative. Sequencing was carried out using PBMCs. CDR3: CASSKKGGQQGPIWVATNEKLFF. CDR3 in DNA: TGTGCCAGCAGCAAAAAGGGGGGACAGCAGGGCCCTATCTGGGTTGCAACTAATGAAAAACTGTTTTTT.